This record looks at one T cell receptor (beta chain) sequence and its context. The antigen remains unidentified. Tumor samples were obtained before definitive surgery or chemotherapy. The record originates from a study of high-grade serous ovarian cancer treatment subgroups. Study-wide results and limits: Only CDR3 was analyzed; CDR1 and CDR2 were not. Higher neoantigen levels went with greater TCR clonal relatedness. Same-patient tumor repertoires overlapped at about 0.11 to 0.85; different patients barely overlapped.

The method was immunoSEQ multiplex PCR; TCRdb's version includes in-frame clones alone and lacks a portion of them. The table shows 30,000 to 40,000 clones, with about four fifths occurring only once. V gave up 4 bases and J gave up 8 bases, with 18 bases separating them. The CDR3 is made up of 15 amino acids. Looked up from germline, CDR1 is SGHAT and CDR2 is FQDESV (reference sequence). This receptor was identified in a human donor with high-grade serous ovarian cancer. Sequencing used tumor tissue. This chain uses TRBV11-1 with TRBJ2-1, with TRBD1 as a possible D gene (6 bases). For the CDR3, the DNA is TGTGCCAGCAGCTCAGGGCAGGGGTCTAGGGATGAGCAGTTCTTC. Its protein is CASSSGQGSRDEQFF.